This T cell receptor beta chain came from a study of metastatic and nonmetastatic thyroid tumors. Whole-study context: Patients with malignant and benign thyroid disease provided blood and tumor or nodule tissue, whose repertoires were compared. General study results and limits: Relative to benign nodules, malignant thyroid tumors were reportedly characterized by significantly elevated TCR beta diversity in blood and tumor.

As concerns this clone: Its antigen is unknown. Other DNA sequences within the sample encode an identical CDR3.

CDR3 length: 15 amino acids. Germline CDR1 reads SGDLS; CDR2 reads YYNGEE. After removal of 0 bases from V and 8 bases from J, the junction contained 8 bases not matched to a gene. Ahead of thyroid surgery, no patient had received treatment of any kind. With MiXCR, TCRdb reprocessed the PCR reads. The sample includes 15,000 to 20,000 clones, roughly a quarter of them seen just once. V gene TRBV9 combines with J gene TRBJ1-2, with 9 bases fitting TRBD1. Sequenced material: tumor tissue. This clonotype was sampled from a female donor with papillary thyroid cancer or a benign thyroid nodule (not recorded which). Some clones in this sample may be carry-over from other donors' samples. The CDR3 is CASSVGGTGNYGYTF. CDR3 sequence (DNA): TGTGCCAGCAGCGTAGGAGGGACAGGGAATTACGGCTACACCTTC.